One sample yielded the 17 T cell receptor beta chains listed below, sequenced in a study of shared clonotypes between healthy human individuals. Profiled with immunoSEQ multiplex PCR; TCRdb holds only in-frame clones, not every one. The table has 2 million to 3 million clones, around nine tenths seen once. Sequencing was done on a sample of naive CD4+ T cells sorted from blood. This sample's subset: CD45RA+ positively selected. These receptors all come from a man between 18 and 29 years old in good health.

This chain connects TRBV27 to TRBJ2-1; 12 bases line up with TRBD2. This CDR3 contains 18 residues. V lost 2 bases, J lost 6 bases, and 11 bases stayed unmatched. The germline V gene has CDR1 MNHEY and CDR2 SMNVEV (reference sequence). The CDR3 region has the DNA TGTGCCAGCAGTTTAGAAGGGCTAGCGGGGGGGCATGGCAATGAGCAGTTCTTC. Protein sequence: CASSLEGLAGGHGNEQFF.

The chain couples TRBV27 to TRBJ2-3; D tentatively fits TRBD1 or TRBD2 (5 bases each). The CDR3 sequence is 14 residues long. V lost 2 bases and J 2 bases, leaving 8 bases between the germline ends. Germline V CDR1 and CDR2: MNHEY, SMNVEV (reference sequence). CDR3 in amino acids: CASSLRGVTDTQYF. CDR3 DNA sequence: TGTGCCAGCAGTTTAAGAGGGGTCACAGATACGCAGTATTTT.

This sequence joins TRBV7-6 and TRBJ1-4; the D is unclear. The CDR3 is 15 amino acids. In germline, CDR1 is SGHVS, CDR2 FNYEAQ. The V gene lost 5 bases and the J gene lost 1 base, with 11 bases spanning the gap. The CDR3 here is CASSLSRLTNEKLFF. The CDR3 nucleotides read TGTGCCAGCAGCCTCAGCCGGCTAACTAATGAAAAACTGTTTTTT.

V gene TRBV5-6 combines with J gene TRBJ1-6; D might be TRBD1 (6 bases). Germline CDR1 SGHDT, CDR2 YYEEEE. The CDR3 totals 16 residues. V was shortened by 4 bases and J by 10 bases, with 21 bases between the two germline ends. As DNA, the CDR3 is TGTGCCAGCAGCCTCAGGGACATTCCGGAGCGCTCACCCCTCCACTTT. This translates into CASSLRDIPERSPLHF.

This chain uses TRBV7-2 with TRBJ1-2, with 10 bases fitting TRBD1. With 4 bases clipped from V and 8 bases from J, the junction kept 10 bases outside the gene matches. The germline CDR1 and CDR2 sequences are SGHTA and FQGNSA. The CDR3 extends over 15 amino acids. The CDR3: CASSSTGQGIDGYTF. The CDR3, as DNA: TGTGCCAGCAGCTCCACGGGACAGGGGATAGACGGCTACACCTTC.

The chain couples TRBV19 to TRBJ2-5, with 8 bases matching TRBD1. This CDR3 region has 14 residues. J lost 5 bases, V lost 7 bases, and 9 bases had no gene match. Germline V gene data show CDR1 as LNHDA and CDR2 as SQIVND (reference sequence). The CDR3 sequence is CASTKTGDRETQYF. CDR3 bases: TGTGCCAGTACCAAGACAGGGGACCGGGAGACCCAGTACTTC.

This chain uses TRBV5-8 with TRBJ1-5, with D possibly matching TRBD1 (6 bases). Germline V CDR1 and CDR2: SGHTS, YDEGEE. Trimming cost V 0 bases and J 9 bases, with 16 bases left between them. CDR3 length: 15 amino acids. Here the CDR3 reads CASSLDTGIRTPQHF. The CDR3 nucleotides are TGTGCCAGCAGCTTGGACACAGGGATTCGAACGCCCCAGCATTTT.

The chain links TRBV5-6 to TRBJ2-3; perhaps D is TRBD1 or TRBD2 (5 bases each). The CDR3 sequence is 15 residues long. Germline lookup yields CDR1 SGHDT and CDR2 YYEEEE. Trimming shortened V by 3 bases and J by 3 bases, and 14 bases separated the two germline ends. In nucleotides, the CDR3 is TGTGCCAGCAGCTGGGGGTCCTCGGGGACAGATACGCAGTATTTT. This sequence encodes CASSWGSSGTDTQYF. The full variable domain, rest sourced from reference TRBV5-6 and TRBJ2-3, is DAGVTQSPTHLIKTRGQQVTLRCSPKSGHDTVSWYQQALGQGPQFIFQYYEEEERQRGNFPDRFSGHQFPNYSSELNVNALLLGDSALYLCASSWGSSGTDTQYFGPGTRLTVL.

The V gene is TRBV6-6, the J gene TRBJ1-6, with D possibly being TRBD1 (6 bases). Deletions cut 2 bases from V and 7 bases from J, with 12 bases between. Germline V gene data show CDR1 as MNHNY and CDR2 as SVGAGI (reference sequence). The CDR3 loop spans 15 amino acids. Here the CDR3 reads CASSYTGYGNSPLHF. The DNA of the CDR3 is TGTGCCAGCAGTTACACAGGGTACGGGAATTCACCCCTCCACTTT.

The chain employs TRBV7-2 and TRBJ1-5, with D possibly TRBD1 on 5 matching bases. The length of the CDR3 is 13 residues. Germline V gene data show CDR1 as SGHTA and CDR2 as FQGNSA. Trimming took 5 bases from V and 7 from J, leaving 12 bases between them. CDR3 protein: CASSLLGEQPQHF. The CDR3 region has the DNA TGTGCCAGCAGCCTCCTGGGGGAACAGCCCCAGCATTTT. Drawing the rest from reference TRBV7-2 and TRBJ1-5, the complete variable domain is GAGVSQSPSNKVTEKGKDVELRCDPISGHTALYWYRQSLGQGLEFLIYFQGNSAPDKSGLPSDRFSAERTGGSVSTLTIQRTQQEDSAVYLCASSLLGEQPQHFGDGTRLSIL.

The V and J genes are TRBV10-2 and TRBJ1-6, with D possibly TRBD1 on 6 matching bases. Trimming removed 6 bases from V and 7 bases from J, with 13 bases in between. Germline assignment: CDR1 WSHSY and CDR2 SAAADI. This CDR3 is built from 14 residues. In DNA form, the CDR3 reads TGCGCCAGCAGGCAGAATAGGGGGAATTCACCCCTCCACTTT. Translation: CASRQNRGNSPLHF.

As for this clone: Other DNA sequences in this sample translate to the same CDR3. The chain combines TRBV15 with TRBJ2-7; D call uncertain. V was clipped by 3 bases and J by 2 bases, with 5 bases between them. This CDR3 is 12 amino acids long. Germline V gene sequence: CDR1 LNHNV, CDR2 YYDKDF (reference sequence). This chain's CDR3 is CATSSGTYEQYF. The CDR3 nucleotides read TGTGCCACCAGCAGTGGGACCTACGAGCAGTACTTC.

The CDR3 reads CASSPNPGTGELFF. CDR3 DNA sequence: TGTGCCAGCAGTCCTAACCCAGGAACCGGGGAGCTGTTTTTT. The chain links TRBV7-2 to TRBJ2-2, with D unclear. The CDR3 is 14 amino acids. V gave up 6 bases and J gave up 5 bases, with 13 bases separating them. Looked up from germline, CDR1 is SGHTA and CDR2 is FQGNSA.

The chain links TRBV19 to TRBJ1-2; unclear D gene. The germline V and J ends were trimmed by 5 bases and 3 bases, with 10 bases remaining between them. This CDR3 comprises 13 residues. CDR1 LNHDA and CDR2 SQIVND come from the germline V gene (reference sequence). Here the CDR3 DNA reads TGTGCCAGTAGTGGAGGGATCCACTATGGCTACACCTTC. As protein: CASSGGIHYGYTF.

V is TRBV30 and J is TRBJ1-1; 11 nucleotides match TRBD1. The ends lost 5 bases at V and 3 bases at J; junction bases unmatched: 2. CDR1 is GTSNPN, CDR2 SVGIG, per germline (reference sequence). The CDR3 has 13 amino acids. CDR3 nucleotide sequence: TGTGCCTGGGGGGACAGGGGGGACACTGAAGCTTTCTTT. Translated, it gives CAWGDRGDTEAFF.

This chain links TRBV11-2 with TRBJ2-5; 8 bases map to TRBD1. V lost 5 bases to trimming and J lost 5 bases; unmatched junction nucleotides: 4. In germline, CDR1 is SGHAT, CDR2 FQNNGV. The CDR3 extends over 13 amino acids. The CDR3: CASSRDRLETQYF. In DNA form, the CDR3 reads TGTGCCAGCAGCCGGGACAGGTTGGAGACCCAGTACTTC.

The V and J genes are TRBV19 and TRBJ1-2, with D perhaps matching TRBD1 (5 bases). V lost 4 bases and J lost 0, with 12 bases in between. Germline loops: CDR1 LNHDA, CDR2 SQIVND (reference sequence). This CDR3 contains 15 residues. DNA of the CDR3: TGTGCCAGTAGTAACGGGGACGGTTCTAACTATGGCTACACCTTC. Amino acids: CASSNGDGSNYGYTF.